The 12 T cell receptor beta chains listed next were all sequenced from one sample in a study of siplizumab effects on memory and regulatory T cells. Here immunoSEQ multiplex PCR was the method, and the copy in TCRdb shows in-frame clones only, minus some. The sample carries roughly 62,000 clones, roughly 93% recorded once. The source material was CD8+ T cells sorted from blood. Receptor source: a human donor in good health.

CDR3 sequence: CASSLEHREGYEQYF. The CDR3 DNA reads TGTGCCAGCAGCTTGGAACACAGGGAAGGGTACGAGCAGTACTTC. This chain connects TRBV11-3 to TRBJ2-7; D is perhaps TRBD1 (6 bases). Deletions cut 3 bases from V and 4 bases from J, with 16 bases between. CDR3 length: 15 amino acids. Germline CDR1 SGHNT, CDR2 YENEEA.

The chain is built from TRBV9 and TRBJ2-1; maybe TRBD2 (6 bases). Trimming shortened V by 3 bases and J by 0 bases, and 13 bases separated the two germline ends. This CDR3 is 16 amino acids long. Germline CDR1 reads SGDLS; CDR2 reads YYNGEE. The CDR3 reads CASSGSSGSSYNEQFF. DNA for the CDR3: TGTGCCAGCAGCGGAAGTAGCGGCTCCTCCTACAATGAGCAGTTCTTC.

This rearrangement joins TRBV4-1 to TRBJ1-2; D is unresolved. V was pared by 1 base and J by 5 bases, with 14 bases between. Germline V lookup: CDR1 MGHRA, CDR2 YSYEKL. CDR3 length: 15 residues. CDR3: CASSQVMRTEYGYTF. The CDR3 DNA follows: TGCGCCAGCAGCCAAGTGATGAGGACGGAGTATGGCTACACCTTC.

This clone was counted a single time. DNA of the CDR3: TGCGCCAGCAGCCAAGAGCACAGGGGAGCCACTGAAGCTTTCTTT. Translating gives CASSQEHRGATEAFF. This chain connects TRBV4-1 to TRBJ1-1, with 7 bases lining up with TRBD1. The J segment lost 4 bases and the V segment lost 0 bases, leaving 5 bases of the junction unmatched. The germline V gene has CDR1 MGHRA and CDR2 YSYEKL. This CDR3 region has 15 residues.

The rearrangement links TRBV29-1 to TRBJ1-2; D is ambiguous. The CDR3 runs to 11 residues. Germline lookup yields CDR1 SQVTM and CDR2 ANQGSEA. V lost 6 bases and J 2 bases, leaving 7 bases between the germline ends. The CDR3, as DNA: TGCAGCGTAGTAGAGAACTATGGCTACACCTTC. As protein: CSVVENYGYTF. Combining the CDR3 with reference TRBV29-1 and TRBJ1-2 gives the whole variable domain SAVISQKPSRDICQRGTSLTIQCQVDSQVTMMFWYRQQPGQSLTLIATANQGSEATYESGFVIDKFPISRPNLTFSTLTVSNMSPEDSSIYLCSVVENYGYTFGSGTRLTVV.

J is TRBJ2-1 and V is TRBV7-9; D may correspond to TRBD1 or TRBD2 (5 bases each). Per the germline V gene, CDR1 is SEHNR and CDR2 is FQNEAQ (reference sequence). The CDR3 sequence is 13 residues long. Trimming stripped 6 bases from V and 10 bases from J, with 16 bases between. The CDR3 reads CASRPFSEGEQFF. The CDR3 bases are TGTGCCAGCAGACCCTTCAGCGAGGGGGAGCAGTTCTTC.

This chain links TRBV18 with TRBJ2-7; 7 bases fit TRBD2. The ends lost 0 bases at V and 4 bases at J; junction bases unmatched: 6. The CDR3 runs to 15 residues. Germline assignment: CDR1 KGHSH and CDR2 LQKENI. This CDR3 reads CASSPPASLAYEQYF. The CDR3 DNA reads as TGTGCCAGCTCACCACCGGCATCACTAGCGTACGAGCAGTACTTC. The variable domain in full, completed from reference TRBV18 and TRBJ2-7, reads NAGVMQNPRHLVRRRGQEARLRCSPMKGHSHVYWYRQLPEEGLKFMVYLQKENIIDESGMPKERFSAEFPKEGPSILRIQQVVRGDSAAYFCASSPPASLAYEQYFGPGTRLTVT.

J is TRBJ2-1 and V is TRBV5-5, with a tentative D call TRBD1 (5 bases). CDR3 size: 12 residues. V was trimmed by 4 bases and J by 6 bases, leaving 8 bases between them. Per the germline V gene, CDR1 is SGHKS and CDR2 is YYEKEE (reference sequence). Written as DNA, the CDR3 is TGTGCCAGCAGCCGTGACAGCAATGAGCAGTTCTTC. Translating it yields CASSRDSNEQFF.

This clone was found many times. The junction departs from germline at one end; a sequencing error may be responsible. The chain carries TRBV28 and TRBJ1-2; TRBD1 matches at 10 bases. The germline V gene encodes CDR1 MDHEN and CDR2 SYDVKM. The length of the CDR3 is 11 residues. CDR3 sequence: CASSPGTGDSF. Written as DNA, the CDR3 is TGTGCCAGCAGCCCCGGGACAGGGGACTCTTTC.

V usage is TRBV7-9 and J usage is TRBJ2-1; D may be TRBD1 (5 bases). This CDR3 comprises 15 residues. With 2 bases removed from V and 3 bases from J, the gap between germline ends came to 11 bases. Germline lookup yields CDR1 SEHNR and CDR2 FQNEAQ (reference sequence). CDR3 in amino acids: CASSLTGNLYNEQFF. For the CDR3, the DNA is TGTGCCAGCAGCTTAACAGGTAACCTCTACAATGAGCAGTTCTTC.

The chain carries TRBV18 and TRBJ1-4; D possibly corresponds to TRBD1 (6 bases). This CDR3 spans 13 amino acids. Germline V CDR1 and CDR2: KGHSH, LQKENI. Deletions cut 4 bases from V and 5 bases from J, with 8 bases between. The DNA of the CDR3 is TGTGCCAGCTCACAGGGGGGAAATGAAAAACTGTTTTTT. This gives the protein CASSQGGNEKLFF.

The V call is TRBV5-3, the J call TRBJ1-5; D uncertain. TRBV5-3 is placed among ORFs of uncertain function. The CDR3 covers 21 residues. Trimming left V 3 bases short and J 8 bases short, with 36 bases between. CDR3 DNA sequence: TGTGCCAGAAGCTCTTACTTCAAAGGAGGCCCTACCCCGAGGAAGGCGGAGCCCCAGCATTTT. It specifies CARSSYFKGGPTPRKAEPQHF.